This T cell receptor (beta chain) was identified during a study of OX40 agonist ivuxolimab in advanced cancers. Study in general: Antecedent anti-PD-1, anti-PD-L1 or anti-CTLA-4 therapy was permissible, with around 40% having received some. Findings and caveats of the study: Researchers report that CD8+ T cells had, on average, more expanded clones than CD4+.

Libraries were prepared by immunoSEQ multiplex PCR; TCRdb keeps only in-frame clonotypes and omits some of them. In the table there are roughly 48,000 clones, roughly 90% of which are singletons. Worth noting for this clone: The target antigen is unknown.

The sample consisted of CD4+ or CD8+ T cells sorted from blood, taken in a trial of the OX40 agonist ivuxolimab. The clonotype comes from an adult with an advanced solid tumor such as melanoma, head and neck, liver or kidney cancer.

CDR3 nucleotides: TGTGCCAGCAGTATGCTAGCGGGGAACACAGATACGCAGTATTTT. It translates to CASSMLAGNTDTQYF. V is TRBV27 and J is TRBJ2-3; 9 positions agree with TRBD2. The J segment lost 2 bases and the V segment lost 5 bases, leaving 5 bases of the junction unmatched. This CDR3 region has 15 residues. Germline V CDR1 and CDR2: MNHEY, SMNVEV (reference sequence).